The clone carrying this TCR beta chain was observed a handful of times. What it binds is unknown. This CDR3 spans 14 amino acids. V lost 3 bases, J lost 5 bases, and 11 bases lay in between. Germline CDR1 reads SGHDN; CDR2 reads FVKESK. The data derive from a study of CD8+ T cells in alopecia areata. In the study overall: For the treated group, dosing was oral tofacitinib at 5 to 10 mg twice daily. The drug, tofacitinib, lasted 6 to 18 months, followed by 6 months off drug.

In each case, RNA was isolated and then reverse transcribed into cDNA as the sequencing template. The assay was immunoSEQ multiplex PCR, and TCRdb's table has in-frame clones only and misses some. This sample yields 200,000 to 250,000 clones, of which more than 45% are seen a single time; approximately 0.5% belongs to the top ten. Findings and caveats of the study: Across lesional scalp, and particularly alopecia totalis/universalis, clonality surpassed that of normal scalp.

This sequence was found in a human donor with alopecia areata. The sample in question was CD4+ T cells sorted from blood, obtained at week 0. The rearrangement links TRBV14 to TRBJ2-4; D call uncertain. CDR3 coding DNA: TGTGCCAGCAGCCACTCCACGCTGCAAAACATTCAGTACTTC. This gives the protein CASSHSTLQNIQYF.